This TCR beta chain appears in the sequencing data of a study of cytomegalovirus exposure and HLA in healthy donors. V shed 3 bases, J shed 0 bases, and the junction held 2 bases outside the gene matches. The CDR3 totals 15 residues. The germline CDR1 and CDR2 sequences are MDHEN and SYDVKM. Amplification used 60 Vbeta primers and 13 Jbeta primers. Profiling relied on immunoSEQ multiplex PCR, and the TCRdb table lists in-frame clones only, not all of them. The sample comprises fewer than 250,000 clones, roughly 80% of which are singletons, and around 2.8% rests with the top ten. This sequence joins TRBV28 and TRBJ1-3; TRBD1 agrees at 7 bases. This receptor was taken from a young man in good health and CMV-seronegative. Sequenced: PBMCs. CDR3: CASSLGTVSGNTIYF. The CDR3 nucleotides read TGTGCCAGCAGTTTGGGGACAGTCTCTGGAAACACCATATATTTT.